This is a list of T cell receptor beta chains from one sample in a study of blood T cell repertoires in COVID-19. Libraries were prepared by immunoSEQ multiplex PCR; TCRdb keeps only in-frame clonotypes and omits some of them. The sample consists of some 250,000 clones, 86% of them appearing once. The sequenced material came from PBMCs or T cells enriched from blood (not recorded which). Source of these receptors: a woman aged 40 to 49 with acute COVID-19. CDR3s include the opening cysteine and the closing phenylalanine or tryptophan. D genes are given only for firm matches. A row's size may be missing; if present it is once, few, many or a size class.

TRBJ1-6 | - | TRBV6-1 | - | TGTGCCAGCAGTGAACATTCAACGGATTCACCCCTCCACTTT | CASSEHSTDSPLHF
TRBJ2-5 | TRBD1 | TRBV18 | - | TGTGCCAGCTCACCACGGGCGACAGGGGGCGCGGGGGAGACCCAGTACTTC | CASSPRATGGAGETQYF
TRBJ1-3 | TRBD1 | TRBV13 | - | TGTGCCAGCAGCTTAGAGGGACAGGTCTCTGGAAACACCATATATTTT | CASSLEGQVSGNTIYF
TRBJ1-6 | - | TRBV11-2 | many | TGTGCCAGCAGCGCTGGACAGAGCTCCTATAATTCACCCCTCCACTTT | CASSAGQSSYNSPLHF
TRBJ1-6 | TRBD1 | TRBV19 | - | TGTGCCAGTACACTCGACAGGGGAGGATCACCCCTCCACTTT | CASTLDRGGSPLHF
TRBJ2-2 | - | TRBV20-1 | - | TGCAGTGCTAGAGACGGCGGGGAGCTGTTTTTT | CSARDGGELFF
TRBJ2-3 | - | TRBV25-1 | - | TGTGCCAGCAGTGAAACAGGGTCAATAGATACGCAGTATTTT | CASSETGSIDTQYF
TRBJ2-1 | - | TRBV6-5 | - | TGTGCCAGCAGTTACAACCTACCCCGCTCCTACAATGAGCAGTTCTTC | CASSYNLPRSYNEQFF
TRBJ2-7 | TRBD2 | TRBV5-1 | - | TGCGCCAGCAGCTCCCTACCGGTAAAAGCGGGAGTGGACGAGCAGTACTTC | CASSSLPVKAGVDEQYF
TRBJ2-3 | - | TRBV14 | - | TGTGCCAGCAGCTCAAGCTATAGTTACACAGATACGCAGTATTTT | CASSSSYSYTDTQYF
TRBJ1-4 | TRBD1 | TRBV6-5 | - | TGTGCCAGCAGACATACAGGGGCCATTAATGAAAAACTGTTTTTT | CASRHTGAINEKLFF
TRBJ1-5 | - | TRBV12-3/TRBV12-4 | - | TGTGCCGCGGGGTTGTTGAATCAGCCCCAGCATTTT | CAAGLLNQPQHF
TRBJ2-2 | TRBD1 | TRBV19 | - | TGTGCCAGTAGCCACAAGGGACAGGGTAACACCGGGGAGCTGTTTTTT | CASSHKGQGNTGELFF
TRBJ2-3 | TRBD2 | TRBV7-7 | - | TGTGCTAGCAGCGCGACTAGCGGGTGGGGGGATACGCAGTATTTT | CASSATSGWGDTQYF
TRBJ1-1 | - | TRBV7-3 | - | TGTGCCAGCAGCTTAACAGATGCCCCCAGCACTGAAGCTTTCTTT | CASSLTDAPSTEAFF
TRBJ2-7 | TRBD1 | TRBV19 | - | TGTGCCAGTAGTAGGGACAGGCGGAGATCCTACGAGCAGTACTTC | CASSRDRRRSYEQYF
TRBJ2-1 | - | TRBV20-1 | - | TGCAGTGCTGGTCGTTACTCCGAGCAGTTCTTC | CSAGRYSEQFF
TRBJ2-1 | TRBD2 | TRBV25-1 | - | TGTGCCAGCAGTGAAAGTGGGGGACTAGTTGCCAATGAGCAGTTCTTC | CASSESGGLVANEQFF
TRBJ2-7 | - | TRBV5-4 | - | TGTGCCAGCAGCTCGACAGGTTACGAGCAGTACTTC | CASSSTGYEQYF
TRBJ2-1 | TRBD2 | TRBV3-1/TRBV3-2 | - | TGTGCCAGCAGCCACCCGGGACTAGCGGACCACAATGAGCAGTTCTTC | CASSHPGLADHNEQFF
TRBJ2-7 | - | TRBV7-9 | - | TGTGCCAGCAGCCGGGAACTGGGGGAGCAGTACTTC | CASSRELGEQYF
TRBJ2-2 | TRBD1 | TRBV2 | - | TGTGCCAGCAGTGAAAGGGCAGGGGGGAACACCGGGGAGCTGTTTTTT | CASSERAGGNTGELFF
TRBJ2-7 | - | TRBV5-1 | - | TGCGCCAGCAGCTACGGGAGCGCGGTAGACGAGCAGTACTTC | CASSYGSAVDEQYF
TRBJ2-3 | - | TRBV19 | many | TGTGCCAGTAGTAGAGGTTCAGCCACAGATACGCAGTATTTT | CASSRGSATDTQYF
TRBJ2-3 | TRBD1 | TRBV7-8 | - | TGTGCCAGCAGCTTAGTTGCGGGACAGGACACAGATACGCAGTATTTT | CASSLVAGQDTDTQYF
TRBJ1-5 | TRBD1 | TRBV9 | few | TGTGCCAGCAACAGAATGGGGGGACAGAAAATTTATAGCAATCAGCCCCAGCATTTT | CASNRMGGQKIYSNQPQHF
TRBJ2-1 | - | TRBV11-3 | - | TGTGCCAGCAGCTTAACTCCTAACAATGAGCAGTTCTTC | CASSLTPNNEQFF
TRBJ1-5 | - | TRBV3-1/TRBV3-2 | - | TGTGCCAGCAGCATGGGGGCGGATGGGCAGCCCCAGCATTTT | CASSMGADGQPQHF
TRBJ2-1 | TRBD2 | TRBV2 | once | TGTGCCAGCAGGACGGGGGGTGGAAATGAGCAGTTCTTC | CASRTGGGNEQFF
TRBJ1-1 | TRBD1 | TRBV7-9 | once | TGTGCCAGCAGCAGAACAGGGGGCACCACTGAAGCTTTCTTT | CASSRTGGTTEAFF
TRBJ2-7 | - | TRBV24-1 | - | TGTGCCACCAGTGAATCAGGGTTGGTGGAGCAGTACTTC | CATSESGLVEQYF
TRBJ2-7 | TRBD2 | TRBV10-1 | - | TGCGCCAGCAGTGAGTATCGGGGACTAGCGGACTCCTACGAGCAGTACTTC | CASSEYRGLADSYEQYF
TRBJ2-5 | - | TRBV19 | - | TGTGCCAGTAGTATAGGCAGGGACACAATCCAAGAGACCCAGTACTTC | CASSIGRDTIQETQYF
TRBJ2-1 | TRBD1 | TRBV19 | few | TGTGCCAGTAGTGGTCGCTGGCAGGGGGCCTACAATGAGCAGTTCTTC | CASSGRWQGAYNEQFF
TRBJ2-1 | TRBD2 | TRBV7-3 | - | TGTGCCAGCAGCTTGACGGGGACTAGCGGGTCCTACAATGAGCAGTTCTTC | CASSLTGTSGSYNEQFF
TRBJ2-5 | TRBD1 | TRBV19 | - | TGTGCCAGTAGTCCGGGACAGGGAAGGGCCCAGTACTTC | CASSPGQGRAQYF
TRBJ2-3 | TRBD1 | TRBV19 | - | TGTGCCAGTAGTATAGGCCCCCGGGACAGGGGGTCCACAGATACGCAGTATTTT | CASSIGPRDRGSTDTQYF
TRBJ2-4 | - | TRBV30 | - | TGTGCCTGGAGTAAAGGACAGCAAAACATTCAGTACTTC | CAWSKGQQNIQYF
TRBJ2-7 | TRBD2 | TRBV6-5 | - | TGTGCCAGCAGCCGACGTAGCGGGAGGGACTACGAGCAGTACTTC | CASSRRSGRDYEQYF
TRBJ2-7 | TRBD2 | TRBV5-5 | once | TGTGCCAGCAGCTTGGCCATAGCGGGATTTTACGAGCAGTACTTC | CASSLAIAGFYEQYF
TRBJ2-7 | TRBD2 | TRBV7-2 | - | TGTGCCAGCAGCCCGGGGCTAGCGGCCTACGAGCAGTACTTC | CASSPGLAAYEQYF
TRBJ2-5 | TRBD1 | TRBV7-9 | - | TGTGCCAGCAGCCCGCCGGACAGGGGGTCCACACAAGAGACCCAGTACTTC | CASSPPDRGSTQETQYF
TRBJ2-5 | TRBD2 | TRBV5-8 | - | TGTGCCAGCAGCTTAACCGGGACTAGCGTGAGGGAGACCCAGTACTTC | CASSLTGTSVRETQYF
TRBJ2-7 | TRBD1 | TRBV5-1 | - | TGCGCCAGCAGCTCCCACAACAGGGGAACCTACGAGCAGTACTTC | CASSSHNRGTYEQYF
TRBJ1-5 | - | TRBV7-9 | - | TGTGCCAGCAGCCCCAAGGGGGGCAATCAGCCCCAGCATTTT | CASSPKGGNQPQHF
TRBJ2-2 | TRBD2 | TRBV5-5 | - | TGTGCCAGCAGCTTGGTACTAGCGGGATTGAACACCGGGGAGCTGTTTTTT | CASSLVLAGLNTGELFF
TRBJ2-7 | - | TRBV6-6 | - | TGTGCCAGCACACAGGGAACTTCCACGTGGGACGAGCAGTACTTC | CASTQGTSTWDEQYF
TRBJ1-4 | - | TRBV12-3/TRBV12-4 | - | TGTGCCAGCAGTTTGCGGGGTTATGAGGTGTTTTTT | CASSLRGYEVFF
TRBJ2-7 | TRBD1 | TRBV9 | once | TGTGCCAGCAGCAAGCGACAGGGGGCGGACTCCTACGAGCAGTACTTC | CASSKRQGADSYEQYF
TRBJ1-5 | - | TRBV7-8 | - | TGTGCCAGCAGCTTATTTGGGAGGCAGCCCCAGCATTTT | CASSLFGRQPQHF
TRBJ2-2 | - | TRBV3-1/TRBV3-2 | - | TGTGCCAGCAGCCAAGGGAATACGGGCACCGGGGAGCTGTTTTTT | CASSQGNTGTGELFF
TRBJ1-4 | - | TRBV7-9 | - | TGTGCCAGCAGCTTAGTGATGGGGCACGATGAAAAACTGTTTTTT | CASSLVMGHDEKLFF
TRBJ1-5 | - | TRBV7-9 | few | TGTGCCAGCAGCTTAAATGGGGCTGGGGGCAATCAGCCCCAGCATTTT | CASSLNGAGGNQPQHF
TRBJ2-2 | - | TRBV25-1 | - | TGTGCCAGCAGTGAATCGGGTGACGGGGAGCTGTTTTTT | CASSESGDGELFF
TRBJ1-5 | - | TRBV6-4 | - | TGTGCCATTCGGGGGGTCCCCAATCAGCCCCAGCATTTT | CAIRGVPNQPQHF
TRBJ1-6 | - | TRBV2 | once | TGTGCCAGCGAGGAGAGCTCCTATAATTCACCCCTCCACTTT | CASEESSYNSPLHF
TRBJ2-7 | TRBD2 | TRBV2 | - | TGTGCCAGCAGTTGGGGGACTAGCGGCTATTACGAGCAGTACTTC | CASSWGTSGYYEQYF
TRBJ1-2 | - | TRBV14 | - | TGTGCCAGCAGCCTAAATAAGGGGGATGGCTACACCTTC | CASSLNKGDGYTF
TRBJ2-1 | - | TRBV11-3 | - | TGTGCCAGCAGCTTAGACGGGTCTGACAATGAGCAGTTCTTC | CASSLDGSDNEQFF